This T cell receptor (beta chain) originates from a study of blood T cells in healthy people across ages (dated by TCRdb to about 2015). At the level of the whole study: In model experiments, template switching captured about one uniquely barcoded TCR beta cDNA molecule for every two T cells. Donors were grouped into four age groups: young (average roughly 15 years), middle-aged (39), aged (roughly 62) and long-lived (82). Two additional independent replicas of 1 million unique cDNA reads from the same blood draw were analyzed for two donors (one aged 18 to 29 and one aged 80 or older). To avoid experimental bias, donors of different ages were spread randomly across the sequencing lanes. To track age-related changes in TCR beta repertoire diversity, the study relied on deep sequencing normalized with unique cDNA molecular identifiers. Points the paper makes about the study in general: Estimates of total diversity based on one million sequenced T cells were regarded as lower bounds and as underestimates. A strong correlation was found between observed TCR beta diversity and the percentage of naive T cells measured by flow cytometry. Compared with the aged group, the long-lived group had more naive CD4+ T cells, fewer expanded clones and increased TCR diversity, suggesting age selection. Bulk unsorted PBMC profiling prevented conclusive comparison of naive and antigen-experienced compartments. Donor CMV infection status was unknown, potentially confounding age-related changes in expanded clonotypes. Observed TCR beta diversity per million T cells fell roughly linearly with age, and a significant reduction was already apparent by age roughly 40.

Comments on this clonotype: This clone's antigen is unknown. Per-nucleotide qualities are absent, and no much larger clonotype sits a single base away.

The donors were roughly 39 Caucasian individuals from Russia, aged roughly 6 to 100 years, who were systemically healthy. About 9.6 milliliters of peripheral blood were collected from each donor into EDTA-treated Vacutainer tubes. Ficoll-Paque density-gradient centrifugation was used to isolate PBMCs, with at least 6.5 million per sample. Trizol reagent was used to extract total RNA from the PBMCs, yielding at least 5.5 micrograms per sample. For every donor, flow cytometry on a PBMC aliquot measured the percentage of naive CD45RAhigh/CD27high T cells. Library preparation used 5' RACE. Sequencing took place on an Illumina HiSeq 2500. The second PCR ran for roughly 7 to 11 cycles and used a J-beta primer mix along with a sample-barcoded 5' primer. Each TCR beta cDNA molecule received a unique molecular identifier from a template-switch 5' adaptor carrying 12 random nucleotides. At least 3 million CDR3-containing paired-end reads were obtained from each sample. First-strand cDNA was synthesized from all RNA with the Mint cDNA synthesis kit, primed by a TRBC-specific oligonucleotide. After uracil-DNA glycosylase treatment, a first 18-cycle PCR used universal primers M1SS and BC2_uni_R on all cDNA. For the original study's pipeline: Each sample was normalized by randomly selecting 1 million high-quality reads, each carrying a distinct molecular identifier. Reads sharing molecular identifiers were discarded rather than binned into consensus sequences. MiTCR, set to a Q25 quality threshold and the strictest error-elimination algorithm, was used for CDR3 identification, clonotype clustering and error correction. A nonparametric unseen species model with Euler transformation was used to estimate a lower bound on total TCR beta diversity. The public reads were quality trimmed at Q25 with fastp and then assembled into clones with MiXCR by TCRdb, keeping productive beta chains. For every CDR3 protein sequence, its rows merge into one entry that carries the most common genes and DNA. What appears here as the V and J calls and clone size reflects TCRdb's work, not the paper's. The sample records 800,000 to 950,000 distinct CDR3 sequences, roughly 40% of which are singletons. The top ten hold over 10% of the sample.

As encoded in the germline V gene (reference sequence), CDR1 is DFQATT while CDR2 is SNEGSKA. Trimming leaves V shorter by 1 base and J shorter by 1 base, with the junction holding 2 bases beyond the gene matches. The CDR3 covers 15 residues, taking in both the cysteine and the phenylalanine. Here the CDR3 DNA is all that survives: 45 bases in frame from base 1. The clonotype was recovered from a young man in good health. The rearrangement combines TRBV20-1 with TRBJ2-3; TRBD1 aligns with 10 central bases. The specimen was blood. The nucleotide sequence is TGCAGTGCTAGAGCCGGGACAGGGGGCACAGATACGCAGTATTTT. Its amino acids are CSARAGTGGTDTQYF.